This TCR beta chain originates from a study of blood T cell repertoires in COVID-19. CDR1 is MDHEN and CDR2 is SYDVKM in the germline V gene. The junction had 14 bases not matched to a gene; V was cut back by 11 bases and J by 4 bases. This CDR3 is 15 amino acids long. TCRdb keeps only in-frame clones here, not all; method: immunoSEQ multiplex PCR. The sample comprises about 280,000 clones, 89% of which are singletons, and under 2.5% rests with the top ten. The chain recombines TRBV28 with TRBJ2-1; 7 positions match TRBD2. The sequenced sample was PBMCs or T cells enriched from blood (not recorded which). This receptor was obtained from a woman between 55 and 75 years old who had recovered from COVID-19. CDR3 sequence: CAPGASGDSYNEQFF. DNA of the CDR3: TGTGCCCCCGGGGCTAGCGGAGATTCATACAATGAGCAGTTCTTC.